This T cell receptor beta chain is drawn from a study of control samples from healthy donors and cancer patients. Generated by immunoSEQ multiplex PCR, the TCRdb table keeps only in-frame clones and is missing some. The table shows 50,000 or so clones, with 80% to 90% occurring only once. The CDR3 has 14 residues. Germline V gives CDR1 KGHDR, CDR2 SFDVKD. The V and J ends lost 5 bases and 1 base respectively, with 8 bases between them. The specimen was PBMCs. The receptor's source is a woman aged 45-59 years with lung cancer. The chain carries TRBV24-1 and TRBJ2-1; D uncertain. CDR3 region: CATSGSTSYNEQFF. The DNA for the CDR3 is TGTGCCACCAGTGGGAGTACTTCCTACAATGAGCAGTTCTTC.